The rows below give T cell receptor beta chains drawn from one sample of a study of cytomegalovirus exposure and HLA in healthy donors. Using immunoSEQ multiplex PCR, the repertoire was profiled, and TCRdb retains in-frame clones only, with some absent. The sample shows 140,000 to 150,000 clones, around 79% of them seen only once. Specimen: PBMCs. All receptors derive from a man aged 40-55 years in good health and CMV-seropositive. Both conserved end residues are part of each CDR3. Fields, in order: V gene, D gene, J gene, clone size, CDR3 protein, CDR3 DNA. The D gene is left open where the match is weak. Size tells how often a clone was seen (once, few, many) or the class of an expanded clone, and some rows leave it out.

V gene: TRBV5-1; D gene: .; J gene: TRBJ1-2; clone size: .; CDR3 protein: CASSPLGRNYGYTF; CDR3 DNA: TGCGCCAGCAGCCCCCTGGGGCGGAACTATGGCTACACCTTC
V gene: TRBV6-1; D gene: .; J gene: TRBJ1-4; clone size: .; CDR3 protein: CASAAVNEKLFF; CDR3 DNA: TGTGCCAGCGCGGCAGTTAATGAAAAACTGTTTTTT
V gene: TRBV5-1; D gene: .; J gene: TRBJ2-3; clone size: .; CDR3 protein: CASMLNSYTDTQYF; CDR3 DNA: TGCGCCAGCATGTTGAACAGTTACACAGATACGCAGTATTTT
V gene: TRBV7-9; D gene: TRBD2; J gene: TRBJ2-7; clone size: once; CDR3 protein: CSSSSPRSSGRAYEQYF; CDR3 DNA: TGTTCCAGCAGCTCTCCCCGTTCTAGCGGGAGGGCCTACGAGCAGTACTTC
V gene: TRBV6-5; D gene: .; J gene: TRBJ2-3; clone size: .; CDR3 protein: CASRTYGLMPDTQYF; CDR3 DNA: TGTGCCAGCAGGACCTATGGACTCATGCCCGATACGCAGTATTTT
V gene: TRBV18; D gene: TRBD2; J gene: TRBJ2-2; clone size: .; CDR3 protein: CASSPQKLASGRSSTGELFF; CDR3 DNA: TGTGCCAGCTCACCACAGAAGTTGGCTAGCGGGAGATCCAGCACCGGGGAGCTGTTTTTT
V gene: TRBV9; D gene: .; J gene: TRBJ2-1; clone size: .; CDR3 protein: CASSVGSGYNEQFF; CDR3 DNA: TGTGCCAGCAGCGTAGGATCAGGCTACAATGAGCAGTTCTTC
V gene: TRBV6-1; D gene: .; J gene: TRBJ1-3; clone size: .; CDR3 protein: CASSEWSGIGNTIYF; CDR3 DNA: TGTGCCAGCAGTGAATGGTCAGGGATCGGAAACACCATATATTTT
V gene: TRBV4-3; D gene: TRBD2; J gene: TRBJ2-1; clone size: .; CDR3 protein: CASSPGFRTSGSVGNEQFF; CDR3 DNA: TGCGCCAGCAGCCCAGGGTTCCGGACTAGCGGGAGTGTAGGGAATGAGCAGTTCTTC
V gene: TRBV11-2; D gene: .; J gene: TRBJ1-3; clone size: .; CDR3 protein: CASSGGGGNTIYF; CDR3 DNA: TGTGCCAGCAGCGGGGGGGGTGGAAACACCATATATTTT
V gene: TRBV5-1; D gene: TRBD2; J gene: TRBJ2-1; clone size: .; CDR3 protein: CASSLVPGGDNEQFF; CDR3 DNA: TGCGCCAGCAGCTTGGTTCCGGGAGGGGACAATGAGCAGTTCTTC
V gene: TRBV6-5; D gene: TRBD2; J gene: TRBJ2-1; clone size: .; CDR3 protein: CASSRGLAGLQEQFF; CDR3 DNA: TGTGCCAGCAGTAGGGGACTAGCGGGATTACAAGAGCAGTTCTTC
V gene: TRBV2; D gene: .; J gene: TRBJ2-7; clone size: once; CDR3 protein: CASSVTRSSYEQYF; CDR3 DNA: TGTGCCAGCAGCGTGACCAGGTCAAGCTACGAGCAGTACTTC
V gene: TRBV23-1; D gene: .; J gene: TRBJ2-7; clone size: .; CDR3 protein: CASSQSGWAGTTNYEQYF; CDR3 DNA: TGCGCCAGCAGTCAATCGGGGTGGGCCGGGACAACAAACTACGAGCAGTACTTC
V gene: TRBV18; D gene: .; J gene: TRBJ2-6; clone size: .; CDR3 protein: CASSPEKGAGANVLTF; CDR3 DNA: TGTGCCAGCTCACCAGAAAAGGGGGCTGGGGCCAACGTCCTGACTTTC
V gene: TRBV4-1; D gene: .; J gene: TRBJ2-2; clone size: .; CDR3 protein: CASSQGVSNTGELFF; CDR3 DNA: TGCGCCAGCAGCCAAGGAGTATCGAACACCGGGGAGCTGTTTTTT
V gene: TRBV11-2; D gene: TRBD1; J gene: TRBJ2-7; clone size: .; CDR3 protein: CASSLSQGAKEQYF; CDR3 DNA: TGTGCCAGCAGCTTAAGCCAGGGGGCGAAAGAGCAGTACTTC
V gene: TRBV7-2; D gene: TRBD2; J gene: TRBJ2-2; clone size: .; CDR3 protein: CASSLTSGPNTGELFF; CDR3 DNA: TGTGCCAGCAGCTTAACTAGCGGGCCGAACACCGGGGAGCTGTTTTTT
V gene: TRBV7-3; D gene: .; J gene: TRBJ2-2; clone size: .; CDR3 protein: CASSLTAGQRTGELFF; CDR3 DNA: TGTGCCAGCAGCTTAACGGCGGGACAGAGGACCGGGGAGCTGTTTTTT
V gene: TRBV4-1; D gene: .; J gene: TRBJ1-5; clone size: .; CDR3 protein: CASSQEGARGNQPQHF; CDR3 DNA: TGCGCCAGCAGCCAAGAAGGGGCCAGGGGCAATCAGCCCCAGCATTTT
V gene: TRBV7-3; D gene: .; J gene: TRBJ2-2; clone size: .; CDR3 protein: CASSADSNTGELFF; CDR3 DNA: TGTGCCAGCAGCGCCGACTCGAACACCGGGGAGCTGTTTTTT
V gene: TRBV19; D gene: .; J gene: TRBJ2-1; clone size: .; CDR3 protein: CASSIERTGQFF; CDR3 DNA: TGTGCCAGTAGTATAGAGAGAACAGGGCAGTTCTTC
V gene: TRBV19; D gene: TRBD1; J gene: TRBJ1-5; clone size: .; CDR3 protein: CASRAGTGRSNQPQHF; CDR3 DNA: TGTGCCAGTAGAGCCGGGACAGGACGCTCCAATCAGCCCCAGCATTTT
V gene: TRBV2; D gene: TRBD2; J gene: TRBJ2-1; clone size: few; CDR3 protein: CATAGGSGVYNEQFF; CDR3 DNA: TGTGCCACCGCGGGGGGGAGCGGAGTCTACAATGAGCAGTTCTTC
V gene: TRBV19; D gene: .; J gene: TRBJ1-4; clone size: .; CDR3 protein: CASSIEASTNEKLFF; CDR3 DNA: TGTGCCAGTAGTATTGAAGCTTCAACTAATGAAAAACTGTTTTTT
V gene: TRBV28; D gene: TRBD2; J gene: TRBJ2-2; clone size: .; CDR3 protein: CASSPRLAGRSGELFF; CDR3 DNA: TGTGCCAGCAGTCCCCGACTAGCGGGGAGGTCAGGGGAGCTGTTTTTT
V gene: TRBV11-2; D gene: .; J gene: TRBJ2-7; clone size: .; CDR3 protein: CASRTTAYEQYF; CDR3 DNA: TGTGCCAGCAGGACGACAGCCTACGAGCAGTACTTC
V gene: TRBV14; D gene: .; J gene: TRBJ1-2; clone size: .; CDR3 protein: CASSPTITGYGYTF; CDR3 DNA: TGTGCCAGCAGCCCAACGATTACAGGCTATGGCTACACCTTC
V gene: TRBV5-6; D gene: .; J gene: TRBJ1-5; clone size: .; CDR3 protein: CASSFGSLNQPQHF; CDR3 DNA: TGTGCCAGCAGCTTCGGGAGTCTCAATCAGCCCCAGCATTTT
V gene: TRBV6-5; D gene: .; J gene: TRBJ1-4; clone size: .; CDR3 protein: CASSYAGTNEKLFF; CDR3 DNA: TGTGCCAGCAGTTACGCGGGAACTAATGAAAAACTGTTTTTT
V gene: TRBV5-4; D gene: TRBD1; J gene: TRBJ1-2; clone size: .; CDR3 protein: CASSWDRGVSYGYTF; CDR3 DNA: TGTGCCAGCAGCTGGGACAGGGGGGTCTCCTATGGCTACACCTTC
V gene: TRBV7-5; D gene: .; J gene: TRBJ2-7; clone size: .; CDR3 protein: CVRRGGRRTGRDSPYEQYF; CDR3 DNA: TGTGTCAGAAGGGGGGGTCGCCGGACAGGGCGGGACTCCCCCTACGAGCAGTACTTC
V gene: TRBV4-1; D gene: .; J gene: TRBJ1-5; clone size: .; CDR3 protein: CASSHSDNSNQPQHF; CDR3 DNA: TGCGCCAGCAGCCATTCGGACAATAGCAATCAGCCCCAGCATTTT
V gene: TRBV9; D gene: TRBD2; J gene: TRBJ2-1; clone size: .; CDR3 protein: CASSVWREGREQFF; CDR3 DNA: TGTGCCAGCAGCGTATGGCGGGAGGGCCGGGAGCAGTTCTTC
V gene: TRBV14; D gene: .; J gene: TRBJ1-2; clone size: .; CDR3 protein: CASSQVAGSGYTF; CDR3 DNA: TGTGCCAGCAGCCAAGTAGCGGGGAGTGGCTACACCTTC
V gene: TRBV11-2; D gene: TRBD1; J gene: TRBJ1-4; clone size: .; CDR3 protein: CASSLDRGLYEKLFF; CDR3 DNA: TGTGCCAGCAGCTTAGACAGGGGGCTATATGAAAAACTGTTTTTT
V gene: TRBV15; D gene: .; J gene: TRBJ2-3; clone size: few; CDR3 protein: CATKRDSFTDTQYF; CDR3 DNA: TGTGCCACCAAAAGGGACTCTTTCACAGATACGCAGTATTTT
V gene: TRBV28; D gene: .; J gene: TRBJ2-2; clone size: .; CDR3 protein: CASTYGGELFF; CDR3 DNA: TGTGCCAGCACCTATGGCGGGGAGCTGTTTTTT
V gene: TRBV15; D gene: .; J gene: TRBJ1-2; clone size: few; CDR3 protein: CATSPEGVPMLHTF; CDR3 DNA: TGTGCCACCAGCCCCGAGGGGGTTCCAATGTTACACACCTTC
V gene: TRBV11-2; D gene: TRBD2; J gene: TRBJ2-7; clone size: .; CDR3 protein: CASSPIGRASGIAYEQYF; CDR3 DNA: TGTGCCAGCAGCCCCATCGGGAGGGCTTCGGGAATCGCCTACGAGCAGTACTTC
V gene: TRBV19; D gene: TRBD2; J gene: TRBJ2-3; clone size: .; CDR3 protein: CASSPRTSGSRTDTQYF; CDR3 DNA: TGTGCCAGTAGCCCCAGGACTAGCGGGAGCCGCACAGATACGCAGTATTTT